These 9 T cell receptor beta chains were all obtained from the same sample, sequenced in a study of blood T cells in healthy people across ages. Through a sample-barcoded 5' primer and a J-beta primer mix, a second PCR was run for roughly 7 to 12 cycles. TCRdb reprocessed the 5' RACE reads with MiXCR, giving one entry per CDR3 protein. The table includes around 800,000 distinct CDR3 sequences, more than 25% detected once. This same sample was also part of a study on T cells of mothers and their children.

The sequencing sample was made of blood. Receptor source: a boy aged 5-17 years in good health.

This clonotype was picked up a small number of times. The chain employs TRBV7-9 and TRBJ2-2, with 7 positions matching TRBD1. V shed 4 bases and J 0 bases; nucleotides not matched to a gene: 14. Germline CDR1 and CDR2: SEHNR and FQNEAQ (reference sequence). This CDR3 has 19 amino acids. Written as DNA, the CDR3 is TGTGCCAGCAGCTCGAGGGCCCCGACAGGGCCGACGAACACCGGGGAGCTGTTTTTT. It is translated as CASSSRAPTGPTNTGELFF.

Here the CDR3 reads CAISDPAGANVLTF. The CDR3 nucleotides are TGTGCCATCAGTGACCCGGCTGGGGCCAACGTCCTGACTTTC. This sequence joins TRBV10-3 and TRBJ2-6; D is unresolved. Germline V gives CDR1 ENHRY, CDR2 SYGVKD. V dropped 3 bases and J dropped 2 bases, with 5 bases sitting between them. This CDR3 is 14 amino acids long.

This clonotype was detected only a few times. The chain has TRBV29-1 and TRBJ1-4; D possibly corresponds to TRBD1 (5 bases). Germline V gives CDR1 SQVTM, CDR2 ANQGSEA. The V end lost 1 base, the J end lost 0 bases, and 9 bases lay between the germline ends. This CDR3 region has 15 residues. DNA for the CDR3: TGCAGCGTTGAAGGAACAGGTGCAACTAATGAAAAACTGTTTTTT. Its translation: CSVEGTGATNEKLFF.

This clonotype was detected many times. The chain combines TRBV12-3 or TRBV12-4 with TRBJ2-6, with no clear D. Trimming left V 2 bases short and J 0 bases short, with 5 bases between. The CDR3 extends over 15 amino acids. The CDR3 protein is CASSLRNSGANVLTF. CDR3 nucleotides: TGTGCCAGCAGTTTACGGAACTCTGGGGCCAACGTCCTGACTTTC.

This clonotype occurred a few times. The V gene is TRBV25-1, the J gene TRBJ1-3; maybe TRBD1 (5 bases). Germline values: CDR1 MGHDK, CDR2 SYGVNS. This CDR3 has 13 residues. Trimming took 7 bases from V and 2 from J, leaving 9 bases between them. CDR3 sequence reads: CASMRGAGNTIYF. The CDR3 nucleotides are TGTGCCAGCATGAGAGGGGCTGGAAACACCATATATTTT.

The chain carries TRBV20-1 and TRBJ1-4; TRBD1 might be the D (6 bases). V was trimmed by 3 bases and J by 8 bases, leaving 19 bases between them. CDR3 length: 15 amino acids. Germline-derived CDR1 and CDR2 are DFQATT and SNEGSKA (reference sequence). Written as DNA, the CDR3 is TGCAGTGCTAGGGCCAGGGGAGGGGAGTACGAAAAACTGTTTTTT. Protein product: CSARARGGEYEKLFF.

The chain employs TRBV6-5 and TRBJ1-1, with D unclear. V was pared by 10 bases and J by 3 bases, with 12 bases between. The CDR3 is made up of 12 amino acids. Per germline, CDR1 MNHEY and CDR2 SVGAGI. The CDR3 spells CATGTVDTEAFF. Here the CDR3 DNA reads TGTGCCACCGGAACGGTTGACACTGAAGCTTTCTTT.

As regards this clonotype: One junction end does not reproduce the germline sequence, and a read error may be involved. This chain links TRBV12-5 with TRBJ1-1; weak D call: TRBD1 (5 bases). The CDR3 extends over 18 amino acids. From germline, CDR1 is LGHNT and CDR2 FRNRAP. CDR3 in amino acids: CASGLVSGTGLRNTETFF. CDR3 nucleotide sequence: TGTGCTAGTGGTTTGGTATCCGGAACAGGTCTTCGGAACACTGAAACTTTCTTT.

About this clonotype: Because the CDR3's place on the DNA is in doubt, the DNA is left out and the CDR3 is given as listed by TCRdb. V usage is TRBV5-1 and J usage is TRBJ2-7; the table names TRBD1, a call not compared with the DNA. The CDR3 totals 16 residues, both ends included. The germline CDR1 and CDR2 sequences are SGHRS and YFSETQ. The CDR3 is CVSSFGSGQGQYEQYF.